These 15 T cell receptor beta chains came from one sample sequenced in a study of blood T cell repertoires in COVID-19. Some clones are missing from TCRdb's copy, which holds only in-frame ones; the method was immunoSEQ multiplex PCR. The sample consists of around 140,000 clones, about three quarters of them appearing once. The sequenced sample consisted of peripheral blood. The receptors shown here come from a woman older than 75 with active or convalescent COVID-19.

The chain joins TRBV16 to TRBJ2-1, with D perhaps TRBD1 (6 bases). CDR1 KGHSY and CDR2 FQNENV come from the germline V gene. The germline V and J ends were trimmed by 1 base and 12 bases, with 19 bases remaining between them. The CDR3 runs 15 residues. The CDR3 nucleotides are TGTGCCAGCAGCCAATACAGGGACGGAATGAAAGGGCAGTTCTTC. Translating gives CASSQYRDGMKGQFF.

Only a few counts were recorded for this clone. The chain uses TRBV19 and TRBJ1-5; 8 bases line up with TRBD1. The CDR3 consists of 16 residues. V was clipped by 9 bases and J by 2 bases; unmatched bases: 12. Germline values: CDR1 LNHDA, CDR2 SQIVND (reference sequence). CDR3 loop: CASSARQGRGNQPQHF. Here the CDR3 DNA reads TGTGCCAGCAGCGCGAGACAGGGGAGGGGCAATCAGCCCCAGCATTTT. The full variable domain, in which reference TRBV19 and TRBJ1-5 provide the parts outside the CDR3, is DGGITQSPKYLFRKEGQNVTLSCEQNLNHDAMYWYRQDPGQGLRLIYYSQIVNDFQKGDIAEGYSVSREKKESFPLTVTSAQKNPTAFYLCASSARQGRGNQPQHFGDGTRLSIL.

This sequence joins TRBV7-2 and TRBJ1-4, with TRBD1 as a possible D gene (6 bases). The V gene lost 4 bases and the J gene lost 3 bases, with 12 bases spanning the gap. Germline CDR1 is SGHTA and CDR2 is FQGNSA. The CDR3 has 15 residues. The CDR3: CASSYTGRANEKLFF. The CDR3, as DNA: TGTGCCAGCAGCTACACAGGGAGGGCTAATGAAAAACTGTTTTTT.

The chain has TRBV6-5 and TRBJ2-5, with no clear D. This CDR3 contains 11 residues. From germline, CDR1 is MNHEY and CDR2 SVGAGI. V gave up 4 bases and J gave up 4 bases, with 4 bases separating them. CDR3 region: CASSFGETQYF. In DNA form, the CDR3 reads TGTGCCAGCAGTTTCGGAGAGACCCAGTACTTC.

The gene calls are TRBV10-3 and TRBJ1-6; D unclear. V dropped 8 bases and J dropped 10 bases, with 15 bases sitting between them. The germline V gene has CDR1 ENHRY and CDR2 SYGVKD. The CDR3 sequence is 13 residues long. The CDR3 is CAIGKIDGSPLHF. The CDR3 DNA reads TGTGCCATCGGCAAGATCGACGGGTCACCCCTCCACTTT.

The rearrangement uses TRBV29-1 and TRBJ1-1; TRBD1 agrees at 9 bases. Germline CDR1 and CDR2: SQVTM and ANQGSEA. The length of the CDR3 is 17 residues. Losses at the gene ends were 4 bases for V and 0 bases for J; bases not matched to a gene: 12. The CDR3: CSVAFRPGTGMNTEAFF. The CDR3 bases are TGCAGCGTTGCCTTTCGTCCCGGGACAGGGATGAACACTGAAGCTTTCTTT.

This clone was seen a single time. The chain recombines TRBV7-8 with TRBJ1-1; D may be TRBD1 (5 bases). CDR3 length: 11 residues. V was cut by 8 bases and J by 5 bases, with 9 bases left in between. CDR1 and CDR2 (germline): SGHVS, FQNEAQ. CDR3 protein: CASQGRTEAFF. In DNA form, the CDR3 reads TGTGCCAGCCAGGGTCGGACTGAAGCTTTCTTT.

The V gene is TRBV18, the J gene TRBJ1-5, with D unclear. Germline V lookup: CDR1 KGHSH, CDR2 LQKENI. This CDR3 is 14 amino acids long. The germline V and J ends were trimmed by 1 base and 2 bases, with 6 bases remaining between them. The CDR3 nucleotides are TGTGCCAGCTCACCACAGGGAGGCAATCAGCCCCAGCATTTT. This translates into CASSPQGGNQPQHF.

The J gene is TRBJ1-2, the V gene TRBV30; 8 bases fit TRBD1. The V gene end was trimmed by 8 bases and the J gene end by 4 bases; junction bases not matched to a gene: 6. Germline V gene sequence: CDR1 GTSNPN, CDR2 SVGIG (reference sequence). The CDR3 has 12 residues. CDR3 DNA: TGTGCCCTAAGTGGGACAGGCTATGGCTACACCTTC. As protein: CALSGTGYGYTF.

V gene TRBV5-8 combines with J gene TRBJ2-7; 10 bases match TRBD2. Trimming at V came to 4 bases and at J to 6 bases, leaving 7 bases not matched to a gene. The CDR3 is made up of 14 amino acids. Germline assignment: CDR1 SGHTS and CDR2 YDEGEE. CDR3 sequence reads: CASSRIGTSAEQYF. CDR3 nucleotide sequence: TGTGCCAGCAGCCGAATCGGGACTAGCGCCGAGCAGTACTTC.

This clone came up a few times. The gene calls are TRBV3-1 (or the pseudogene TRBV3-2) and TRBJ1-6; 7 bases are a match to TRBD1. With 2 bases clipped from V and 7 bases from J, the junction kept 2 bases outside the gene matches. Germline CDR1 is LGHDT and CDR2 is YNNKEL (reference sequence). The CDR3 extends over 14 amino acids. The CDR3 protein is CASSQTGANSPLHF. Written as DNA, the CDR3 is TGTGCCAGCAGCCAAACAGGGGCGAATTCACCCCTCCACTTT.

The chain has TRBV5-1 and TRBJ2-5; 7 bases align to TRBD1. The CDR3 totals 14 residues. Germline CDR1 SGHRS, CDR2 YFSETQ. The junction had 6 bases not matched to a gene; V was cut back by 4 bases and J by 3 bases. The DNA of the CDR3 is TGCGCCAGCAGCCGAGGACAGGCTGAAGAGACCCAGTACTTC. Translation: CASSRGQAEETQYF.

The chain is built from TRBV4-1 and TRBJ2-5, with TRBD2 matching over 10 bases. With 4 bases clipped from V and 1 base from J, the junction kept 9 bases outside the gene matches. Germline V CDR1 and CDR2: MGHRA, YSYEKL. This CDR3 spans 17 amino acids. CDR3 in DNA: TGCGCCAGCAGCCCATCCCCTAGCGGGGGTATCCAAGAGACCCAGTACTTC. Translating it yields CASSPSPSGGIQETQYF.

V usage is TRBV24-1 and J usage is TRBJ2-5; 11 bases line up with TRBD2. CDR1 is KGHDR, CDR2 SFDVKD, per germline. The ends lost 4 bases at V and 1 base at J; junction bases unmatched: 4. The CDR3 is made up of 16 amino acids. The CDR3 here is CATSEAGTSGQETQYF. The DNA of the CDR3 is TGTGCCACCAGTGAAGCCGGGACTAGCGGCCAAGAGACCCAGTACTTC.

This rearrangement joins TRBV30 to TRBJ1-1, with D possibly TRBD1 on 6 matching bases. Trimming took off 2 bases at V and 0 bases at J, with 10 bases between the two ends. CDR1 is GTSNPN and CDR2 is SVGIG in the germline V gene (reference sequence). This CDR3 spans 14 amino acids. In DNA, the CDR3 is TGTGCCTGGAGTATCGGACAGTTGAACACTGAAGCTTTCTTT. Translation: CAWSIGQLNTEAFF.